This T cell receptor (beta chain) was identified in a study of cytomegalovirus exposure and HLA in healthy donors. With respect to this clone: Its specificity is unknown.

Donors were nominally healthy when sampled, though unrecorded immune exposures were likely. This CDR3 has 16 amino acids. V lost 2 bases to trimming and J lost 4 bases, with 15 bases between them. Germline CDR1 and CDR2: MNHEY and SVGAGI. With 60 Vbeta and 13 Jbeta primers, the PCR was carried out. TCRdb's table, derived via immunoSEQ multiplex PCR, lists solely in-frame clones and lacks some. The sample lists 140,000 or so clones, more than 80% seen once, with 3.5% to 5.5% in the top ten. General study findings and limits: Across donors, most TCRs were seen rarely, yet some public ones were widespread. Among TCR beta chains of equal frequency, HLA-associated ones were more clonally expanded in a later analysis. Associated with cytomegalovirus, according to the listing, were approximately 160 TCR beta chains.

The chain carries TRBV6-5 and TRBJ1-3, with D perhaps TRBD1 (6 bases). The sequencing input was PBMCs. This TCR was sampled from a woman aged 40 to 50 in good health and CMV-seropositive. CDR3 protein: CASSYNPGQGGNTIYF. In DNA form, the CDR3 reads TGTGCCAGCAGTTACAACCCGGGACAAGGAGGAAACACCATATATTTT.